The 7 T cell receptor beta chains reported below all come from one sample, sequenced in a study of vaccination and CD4 T cells after COVID-19 (dated by TCRdb to 2021 to 2024). Receptor amplification or capture employed PCR. TCRdb records Illumina iSeq 100 as the sequencer. TCRdb ran its own pipeline on the public reads, namely fastp trimming at Q25 and MiXCR clone calling, and kept in-frame beta chains. Every CDR3 protein is listed once, alongside the most common genes and DNA of its rows. The sample contains some 21,000 distinct CDR3 sequences, around three fifths of them found a single time. The ten largest clonotypes hold 1.1% of the sample. The specimen comprised CD4+ T cells from blood, sampled before SARS-CoV-2 vaccination. These receptors all stem from a human donor who had recovered from COVID-19.

The CDR3 nucleotides read TGTGCCAGCGCTGACAGAAAACTGGGATCATATTTT. This encodes CASADRKLGSYF. The rearrangement uses TRBV28 and TRBJ1-3, with D possibly TRBD1 on 5 matching bases. This CDR3 contains 12 residues. Germline V gives CDR1 MDHEN, CDR2 SYDVKM. V was clipped by 8 bases and J by 15 bases, with 20 bases between them.

This rearrangement joins TRBV11-3 to TRBJ2-3; no clear D gene. The germline gives CDR1 SGHNT, CDR2 YENEEA. The CDR3 consists of 13 residues. The V end lost 5 bases, the J end lost 2 bases, and 8 bases lay between the germline ends. CDR3 nucleotides: TGTGCCAGCAGCAGTGGAAACACAGATACGCAGTATTTT. It yields the protein CASSSGNTDTQYF.

The chain uses TRBV24-1 and TRBJ2-2, with 7 bases lining up with TRBD1. The germline V gene has CDR1 KGHDR and CDR2 SFDVKD. The CDR3 sequence is 15 residues long. The ends lost 0 bases at V and 7 bases at J; junction bases unmatched: 4. The DNA for the CDR3 is TGTGCCACCAGTGATTTGCGGACAGGAGGCGGGGAGCTGTTTTTT. Its protein product is CATSDLRTGGGELFF.

The chain couples TRBV19 to TRBJ2-5, with 7 positions matching TRBD1. The germline V gene encodes CDR1 LNHDA and CDR2 SQIVND (reference sequence). The CDR3 has 15 amino acids. V trimming: 4 bases; J trimming: 5 bases; junction bases outside the gene matches: 10. The CDR3 DNA reads as TGTGCCAGTAGTAAACTTGCAGGGGGATCTGAGACCCAGTACTTC. It encodes CASSKLAGGSETQYF.

The rearrangement links TRBV20-1 to TRBJ2-3; D is possibly TRBD2 (6 bases). The CDR3 is made up of 14 amino acids. Deletions cut 5 bases from V and 4 bases from J, with 16 bases between. CDR1 is DFQATT, CDR2 SNEGSKA, per germline (reference sequence). CDR3 DNA sequence: TGCAGTGCTCACCTGGCGGGACGGGCAGATACGCAGTATTTT. Amino acid sequence: CSAHLAGRADTQYF.

This clonotype was detected a few times. The rearrangement uses TRBV7-9 and TRBJ2-5; 7 bases are a match to TRBD2. Per the germline V gene, CDR1 is SEHNR and CDR2 is FQNEAQ (reference sequence). The V gene end was trimmed by 0 bases and the J gene end by 1 base; junction bases not matched to a gene: 5. This CDR3 comprises 16 residues. The CDR3 spells CASSLAASGSQETQYF. The CDR3 bases are TGTGCCAGCAGCTTAGCGGCTAGCGGCTCCCAAGAGACCCAGTACTTC. Together with reference TRBV7-9 and TRBJ2-5, the CDR3 gives the full variable domain: DTGVSQNPRHKITKRGQNVTFRCDPISEHNRLYWYRQTLGQGPEFLTYFQNEAQLEKSRLLSDRFSAERPKGSFSTLEIQRTEQGDSAMYLCASSLAASGSQETQYFGPGTRLLVL.

The rearrangement links TRBV6-1 to TRBJ1-4; D not resolved. Germline CDR1 reads MNHNS; CDR2 reads SASEGT. The V end lost 5 bases, the J end lost 4 bases, and 20 bases lay between the germline ends. The CDR3 sequence is 17 residues long. The CDR3 bases are TGTGCCAGCAGTATAAGCCGGGCAAGACTGAATAATGAAAAACTGTTTTTT. Translated: CASSISRARLNNEKLFF.